This TCR beta chain was recovered during a study of T cell changes during pregnancy in multiple sclerosis. The junction had 6 bases not matched to a gene; V was cut back by 0 bases and J by 7 bases. CDR1 is MNHEY, CDR2 SVGAGI, per germline. CDR3 length: 14 amino acids. Sequenced by immunoSEQ multiplex PCR; TCRdb stores in-frame clones only, minus some. This table holds 100,000 or so clones, almost 95% found once. Specimen: peripheral blood, collected in the third trimester of pregnancy. J is TRBJ2-7 and V is TRBV6-5; 7 bases line up with TRBD2. This TCR was sampled from a female donor with multiple sclerosis, enrolled in a pregnancy study. This CDR3 is CASSYSAGATEQYF. The CDR3 DNA reads as TGTGCCAGCAGTTACTCCGCGGGAGCTACTGAGCAGTACTTC.